The entry below describes one T cell receptor (beta chain). Authors' methods: Nucleated cell number was recorded as an estimate derived from reference gene primer amplification. Using immunoSEQ multiplex PCR, the repertoire was profiled, and TCRdb retains in-frame clones only, with some absent. Clonal size and the V and J genes are those of that table, whereas D and trimming came from the DNA. The data hold around 120,000 clones, with about 90% observed a single time. The sample belongs to a study of blood T cell repertoires in COVID-19. Across the study: The analysed material was cDNA or gDNA that came from T cells, B-cell-depleted T cells, or PBMCs.

The V end was cut by 0 bases, the J end by 0 bases, with 13 bases between. CDR1 LGHDT and CDR2 YNNKEL come from the germline V gene (reference sequence). The CDR3 totals 17 residues. The TCR was taken from a human donor in a cohort sampled during active COVID-19. The specimen sequenced was peripheral blood. V and J are TRBV3-1 (or the pseudogene TRBV3-2) and TRBJ2-3, with D uncertain. In DNA form, the CDR3 reads TGTGCCAGCAGCCAAGACGCGGTTGCGGTAAGCACAGATACGCAGTATTTT. Translated, it gives CASSQDAVAVSTDTQYF.